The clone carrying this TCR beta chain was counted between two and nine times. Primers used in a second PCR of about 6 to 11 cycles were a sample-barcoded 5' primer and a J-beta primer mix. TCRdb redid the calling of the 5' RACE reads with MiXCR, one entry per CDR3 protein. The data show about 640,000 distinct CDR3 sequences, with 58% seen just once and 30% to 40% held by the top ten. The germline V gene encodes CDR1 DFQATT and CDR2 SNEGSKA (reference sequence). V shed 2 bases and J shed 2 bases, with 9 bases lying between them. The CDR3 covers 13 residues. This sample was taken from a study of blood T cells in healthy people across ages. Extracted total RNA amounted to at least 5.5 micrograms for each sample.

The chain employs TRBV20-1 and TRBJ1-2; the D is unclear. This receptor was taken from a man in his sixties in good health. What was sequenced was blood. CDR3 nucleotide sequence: TGCAGTGCTAGAAAGGTGGGCAACTATGGCTACACCTTC. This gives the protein CSARKVGNYGYTF.